Listed here are 12 T cell receptor beta chains from one sample, sequenced in a study of T cell responses to AZD1222 COVID-19 vaccine. Only in-frame clones appear in the TCRdb table, and some are missing; sequencing was by immunoSEQ multiplex PCR. This table holds roughly 150,000 clones, more than 75% found once. The sample here was peripheral blood, taken 28 days after the second AZD1222 dose. The receptors here all came from an adult who received the AZD1222 COVID-19 vaccine.

This clone was seen only a few times. The chain is built from TRBV30 and TRBJ2-2, with TRBD2 matching 9 bases. This CDR3 region has 18 residues. Trimming cost V 0 bases and J 1 base; bases outside gene matches: 9. The germline V gene has CDR1 GTSNPN and CDR2 SVGIG (reference sequence). CDR3 region: CAWSVRLSGGKNTGELFF. CDR3 in DNA: TGTGCCTGGAGTGTACGCCTTAGCGGGGGTAAGAACACCGGGGAGCTGTTTTTT.

This clone came up many times. This chain connects TRBV18 to TRBJ2-7; the match to TRBD2 covers 11 bases. The CDR3 is made up of 17 amino acids. The germline V gene encodes CDR1 KGHSH and CDR2 LQKENI. The junction had 8 bases not matched to a gene; V was cut back by 3 bases and J by 1 base. The CDR3 spells CASSPSFWTSGSYEQYF. Here the CDR3 DNA reads TGTGCCAGCTCACCGTCTTTTTGGACTAGCGGGTCCTACGAGCAGTACTTC.

The chain links TRBV6-5 to TRBJ1-1; 7 bases are a match to TRBD1. The junction had 7 bases not matched to a gene; V was cut back by 5 bases and J by 10 bases. CDR1 is MNHEY and CDR2 is SVGAGI in the germline V gene. CDR3 length equals 12 residues. The CDR3 DNA is TGTGCCAGCAGTAATCGACAGGGTGTAGCTTTCTTT. Its translation is CASSNRQGVAFF.

This chain links TRBV6-5 with TRBJ1-1; 9 bases map to TRBD1. The CDR3 covers 13 residues. The germline CDR1 and CDR2 sequences are MNHEY and SVGAGI. V was pared by 6 bases and J by 5 bases, with 4 bases of the junction left unmatched. The CDR3 DNA reads TGTGCCAGCAGCTCGGGACAGGGAACTGAAGCTTTCTTT. It is translated as CASSSGQGTEAFF.

This chain links TRBV9 with TRBJ1-1, with 8 bases matching TRBD1. Looked up from germline, CDR1 is SGDLS and CDR2 is YYNGEE. V was clipped by 2 bases and J by 1 base; unmatched bases: 1. This CDR3 has 14 residues. The DNA of the CDR3 is TGTGCCAGCAGCGTCGGGACAGGGAACACTGAAGCTTTCTTT. Amino acids: CASSVGTGNTEAFF.

This sequence joins TRBV6-5 and TRBJ2-1; the D gene is possibly TRBD2 (5 bases). The CDR3 consists of 14 residues. V was shortened by 7 bases and J by 7 bases, with 17 bases between the two germline ends. CDR1 is MNHEY and CDR2 is SVGAGI in the germline V gene. The CDR3 loop reads CASKTERVRNEQFF. In DNA form, the CDR3 reads TGTGCCAGCAAAACCGAGAGGGTACGGAATGAGCAGTTCTTC.

The chain uses TRBV11-2 and TRBJ2-5; D gene unclear. The CDR3 sequence is 14 residues long. V lost 1 base and J 2 bases, leaving 8 bases between the germline ends. Germline-derived CDR1 and CDR2 are SGHAT and FQNNGV. The CDR3 bases are TGTGCCAGCAGCTTAGCCCGGTCGCAAGAGACCCAGTACTTC. This gives the protein CASSLARSQETQYF. Using reference TRBV11-2 and TRBJ2-5 for the parts outside the CDR3, the full variable domain is EAGVAQSPRYKIIEKRQSVAFWCNPISGHATLYWYQQILGQGPKLLIQFQNNGVVDDSQLPKDRFSAERLKGVDSTLKIQPAKLEDSAVYLCASSLARSQETQYFGPGTRLLVL.

This clone was recorded once. The rearrangement uses TRBV19 and TRBJ1-5, with 10 bases aligning to TRBD1. Trimming cost V 5 bases and J 2 bases; bases outside gene matches: 6. This CDR3 has 16 residues. CDR1 is LNHDA, CDR2 SQIVND, per germline (reference sequence). Here the CDR3 DNA reads TGTGCCAGTAGTTTCCGACAGGGGGCAGGCAATCAGCCCCAGCATTTT. Translation gives CASSFRQGAGNQPQHF.

Of note for this clone: At one boundary the junction diverges from the germline segment, which might be a read error. The chain joins TRBV11-2 to TRBJ2-1; 14 nucleotides match TRBD2. In germline, CDR1 is SGHAT, CDR2 FQNNGV. This CDR3 has 16 residues. CDR3 sequence (DNA): TGTGCCAGCAGCTTAGCCGGGACTAGCGGGAGCATAGAGCCGTTCTTC. It translates to CASSLAGTSGSIEPFF.

This clone appeared a single time. J is TRBJ1-2 and V is TRBV7-3, with a possible D match to TRBD1 (5 bases). Trimming pared 5 bases from V and 4 bases from J, leaving 11 bases between. The germline V gene encodes CDR1 SGHTA and CDR2 FQGTGA. The CDR3 is 13 amino acids. The CDR3 nucleotides are TGTGCCAGCAGCCCCGGGGGGGGCTATGGCTACACCTTC. It codes for CASSPGGGYGYTF.

The rearrangement joins TRBV7-2 to TRBJ1-2; a weak D match, TRBD1 (6 bases). The CDR3 loop spans 14 amino acids. The V end was cut by 6 bases, the J end by 4 bases, with 15 bases between. The V gene's germline CDR1 is SGHTA and CDR2 FQGNSA. The CDR3 nucleotides are TGTGCCAGCAGTACAGGGATCTATTTCTATGGCTACACCTTC. Residues: CASSTGIYFYGYTF.

The V gene is TRBV10-3, the J gene TRBJ2-7, with D possibly being TRBD2 (6 bases). V was trimmed by 3 bases and J by 3 bases, leaving 21 bases between them. The CDR3 has 17 residues. Germline V gene sequence: CDR1 ENHRY, CDR2 SYGVKD. The CDR3 coding sequence is TGTGCCATCAGTGACCCCAGACGGGGCGGACTAATCTACGAGCAGTACTTC. Protein: CAISDPRRGGLIYEQYF.